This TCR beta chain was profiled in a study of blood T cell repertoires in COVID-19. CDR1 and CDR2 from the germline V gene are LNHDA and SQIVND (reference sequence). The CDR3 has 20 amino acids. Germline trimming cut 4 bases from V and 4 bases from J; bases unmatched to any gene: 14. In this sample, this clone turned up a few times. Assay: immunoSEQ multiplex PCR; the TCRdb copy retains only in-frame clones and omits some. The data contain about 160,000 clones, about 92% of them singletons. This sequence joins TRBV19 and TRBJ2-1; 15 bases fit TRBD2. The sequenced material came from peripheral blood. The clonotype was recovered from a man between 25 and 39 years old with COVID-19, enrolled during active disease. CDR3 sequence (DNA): TGTGCCAGTAGTAAGACCGGGACTAGCGGGGGGTCCGCTGGGTACAATGAGCAGTTCTTC. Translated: CASSKTGTSGGSAGYNEQFF.